A selection of T cell receptor beta chains follows, all from one sample in a study of identical twins. One entry per CDR3 protein, called by TCRdb with MiXCR from the 5' RACE reads. The sample holds under 1 million distinct CDR3 sequences, approximately 13% seen once. This sample was also put to use in a study of yellow fever vaccine responses in identical twins.

Source material: PBMCs. The receptors shown here come from a woman aged 18-29 years in good health. CDR3s include the opening cysteine and the closing phenylalanine or tryptophan. A D gene is named only where the DNA matches it firmly. Part of the rows lack a size; the others show once, few, many or a class for expanded clones.

j_call: TRBJ2-2; v_call: TRBV10-3; clone_size: .; d_call: .; cdr3_aa: CAISGEGNPNTGELFF; cdr3_nt: TGTGCCATCAGTGGGGAAGGGAACCCGAACACCGGGGAGCTGTTTTTT
j_call: TRBJ2-5; v_call: TRBV24-1; clone_size: many; d_call: TRBD2; cdr3_aa: CATSESGGQETQYF; cdr3_nt: TGTGCCACCAGTGAATCGGGAGGCCAAGAGACCCAGTACTTC
j_call: TRBJ2-3; v_call: TRBV6-1; clone_size: .; d_call: TRBD2; cdr3_aa: CASTGSGATDTQYF; cdr3_nt: TGTGCCAGCACCGGTAGCGGGGCTACAGATACGCAGTATTTT
j_call: TRBJ2-7; v_call: TRBV11-2; clone_size: .; d_call: .; cdr3_aa: CASSPQVRNYEQYF; cdr3_nt: TGTGCCAGCAGCCCCCAGGTCCGAAACTACGAGCAGTACTTC
j_call: TRBJ1-2; v_call: TRBV6-1; clone_size: few; d_call: TRBD1; cdr3_aa: CASSAGTGGTYGYTF; cdr3_nt: TGTGCCAGCAGCGCCGGGACAGGGGGTACCTATGGCTACACCTTC
j_call: TRBJ2-1; v_call: TRBV28; clone_size: few; d_call: TRBD2; cdr3_aa: CASTPPRASGRGEQFF; cdr3_nt: TGTGCCAGCACCCCCCCCAGGGCTAGCGGGAGGGGGGAGCAGTTCTTC
j_call: TRBJ2-7; v_call: TRBV5-1; clone_size: few; d_call: TRBD2; cdr3_aa: CASSFGLAGGGVDEQYF; cdr3_nt: TGCGCCAGCAGCTTCGGACTAGCGGGAGGTGGAGTCGACGAGCAGTACTTC
j_call: TRBJ1-1; v_call: TRBV28; clone_size: few; d_call: .; cdr3_aa: CASSLSVQIGLWTEAFF; cdr3_nt: TGTGCCAGCAGTTTATCTGTTCAGATTGGGTTGTGGACTGAAGCTTTCTTT
j_call: TRBJ2-7; v_call: TRBV10-2; clone_size: .; d_call: .; cdr3_aa: CASREGLLLTSYEQYF; cdr3_nt: TGCGCCAGCAGGGAAGGACTTCTTCTCACGTCCTACGAGCAGTACTTC
j_call: TRBJ2-2; v_call: TRBV5-1; clone_size: .; d_call: TRBD2; cdr3_aa: CASSLTSGAPNTGELFF; cdr3_nt: TGCGCCAGCAGCTTGACTAGCGGGGCCCCGAACACCGGGGAGCTGTTTTTT
j_call: TRBJ2-1; v_call: TRBV29-1; clone_size: .; d_call: .; cdr3_aa: CSVDKISRYNEQFF; cdr3_nt: TGCAGCGTTGACAAGATTTCTAGATACAATGAGCAGTTCTTC
j_call: TRBJ1-1; v_call: TRBV9; clone_size: few; d_call: .; cdr3_aa: CASSVGGRIDTEAFF; cdr3_nt: TGTGCCAGCAGCGTAGGGGGACGGATCGACACTGAAGCTTTCTTT
j_call: TRBJ2-7; v_call: TRBV28; clone_size: many; d_call: .; cdr3_aa: CASSPIGGRSYEQYF; cdr3_nt: TGTGCCAGCAGTCCTATTGGGGGCCGCTCCTACGAGCAGTACTTC
j_call: TRBJ1-2; v_call: TRBV6-1; clone_size: .; d_call: .; cdr3_aa: CASSLNSQGYYGYTF; cdr3_nt: TGTGCCAGCAGTCTGAACAGCCAGGGGTACTATGGCTACACCTTC
j_call: TRBJ2-7; v_call: TRBV4-1; clone_size: .; d_call: .; cdr3_aa: CASSQVGGTSYEQYF; cdr3_nt: TGCGCCAGCAGCCAAGTGGGCGGGACTTCCTACGAGCAGTACTTC
j_call: TRBJ2-5; v_call: TRBV25-1; clone_size: few; d_call: TRBD1; cdr3_aa: CASSERDRQETQYF; cdr3_nt: TGTGCCAGCAGTGAGAGGGACAGGCAAGAGACCCAGTACTTC
j_call: TRBJ2-5; v_call: TRBV20-1; clone_size: few; d_call: .; cdr3_aa: CSALIPRLQETQYF; cdr3_nt: TGCAGTGCTCTAATTCCCCGACTGCAAGAGACCCAGTACTTC
j_call: TRBJ1-1; v_call: TRBV6-1; clone_size: few; d_call: TRBD1; cdr3_aa: CASSETGWNTEAFF; cdr3_nt: TGTGCCAGCAGTGAGACAGGGTGGAACACTGAAGCTTTCTTT
j_call: TRBJ2-2; v_call: TRBV18; clone_size: .; d_call: .; cdr3_aa: CASSSPFQRISKTGELFF; cdr3_nt: TGTGCCAGCTCATCACCTTTCCAACGTATATCAAAAACCGGGGAGCTGTTTTTT
j_call: TRBJ2-2; v_call: TRBV20-1; clone_size: .; d_call: TRBD2; cdr3_aa: CSASAAASGGSRELFF; cdr3_nt: TGCAGTGCTAGCGCGGCGGCTAGCGGGGGGAGCAGGGAGCTGTTTTTT
j_call: TRBJ2-3; v_call: TRBV24-1; clone_size: many; d_call: .; cdr3_aa: CATSEAEQHDTQYF; cdr3_nt: TGTGCCACCAGTGAAGCAGAACAGCACGATACGCAGTATTTT